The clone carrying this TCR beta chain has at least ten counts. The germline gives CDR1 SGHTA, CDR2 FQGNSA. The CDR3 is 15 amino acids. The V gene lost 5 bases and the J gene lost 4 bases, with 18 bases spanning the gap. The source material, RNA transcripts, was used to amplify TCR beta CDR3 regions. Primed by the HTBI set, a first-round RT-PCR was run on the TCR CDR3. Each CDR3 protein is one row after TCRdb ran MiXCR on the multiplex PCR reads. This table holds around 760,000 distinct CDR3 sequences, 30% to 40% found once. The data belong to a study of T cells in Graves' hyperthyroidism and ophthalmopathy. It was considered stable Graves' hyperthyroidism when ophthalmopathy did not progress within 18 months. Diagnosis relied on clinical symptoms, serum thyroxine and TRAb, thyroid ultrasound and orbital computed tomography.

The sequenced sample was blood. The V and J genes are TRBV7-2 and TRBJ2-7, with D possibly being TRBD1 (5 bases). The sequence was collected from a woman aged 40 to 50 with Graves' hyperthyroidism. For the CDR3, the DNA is TGTGCCAGCAGCAACCGACAGTCGGTTGAGTACGAGCAGTACTTC. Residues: CASSNRQSVEYEQYF.